This T cell receptor (beta chain) appears in the sequencing data of a study of a mutant IDH1 vaccine in newly diagnosed glioma. Study summary: Initiation of the vaccine course occurred 4-6 weeks after radiotherapy alone, or alongside temozolomide cycles.

Details on this clone: Its antigen remains unknown.

Profiled with immunoSEQ multiplex PCR; TCRdb holds only in-frame clones, not every one. This sample has some 27,000 clones; about three quarters occur once, and the top ten carry roughly a tenth. The V gene lost 4 bases and the J gene lost 0 bases, with 15 bases spanning the gap. Germline loops: CDR1 SGHRS, CDR2 YFSETQ. The CDR3 is made up of 16 amino acids. Time point noted: week 5, during vaccination. Vaccinated patients received 300 ug of mutant IDH1 20-mer peptide per dose, with topical imiquimod. The chain couples TRBV5-1 to TRBJ2-3; D possibly corresponds to TRBD2 (6 bases). Specimen: PBMCs, collected from a glioma patient whose treatment included an IDH1 peptide vaccine. This clonotype originated in a man in his forties with glioma. CDR3 nucleotides: TGCGCCAGCAGCCCTCGATGGAGCGGGAGCACAGATACGCAGTATTTT. Translated: CASSPRWSGSTDTQYF.